These 4 T cell receptor beta chains were all obtained from the same sample, sequenced in a study of blood T cell repertoires in COVID-19. The method was immunoSEQ multiplex PCR; TCRdb's version includes in-frame clones alone and lacks a portion of them. Of more than 35,000 clones in the sample, around 89% are singletons; the top ten hold more than 4.5%. Sequencing input: peripheral blood. These receptors all come from a human donor in a cohort sampled during active COVID-19.

The V gene is TRBV10-3, the J gene TRBJ2-2; D is ambiguous. Trimming stripped 6 bases from V and 4 bases from J, with 18 bases between. There are 16 residues in the CDR3. Germline loops: CDR1 ENHRY, CDR2 SYGVKD. The CDR3 here is CAISPDSPWPTGELFF. For the CDR3, the DNA is TGTGCCATCAGCCCCGACTCCCCCTGGCCCACCGGGGAGCTGTTTTTT.

The chain couples TRBV7-9 to TRBJ2-7, with D maybe TRBD1 (6 bases). Trimming took off 5 bases at V and 3 bases at J, with 11 bases between the two ends. The CDR3 is made up of 13 amino acids. From germline, CDR1 is SEHNR and CDR2 FQNEAQ (reference sequence). CDR3 amino acids: CASSGGHLYEQYF. The CDR3 bases are TGTGCCAGCAGCGGGGGACACCTCTACGAGCAGTACTTC.

The gene calls are TRBV5-6 and TRBJ1-4, with 9 bases matching TRBD1. The germline CDR1 and CDR2 sequences are SGHDT and YYEEEE. V gave up 0 bases and J gave up 6 bases; unmatched junction bases: 6. This CDR3 has 16 amino acids. The CDR3 coding sequence is TGTGCCAGCAGCTTGGCCGTATGGACAGGGGATGAAAAACTGTTTTTT. Protein sequence: CASSLAVWTGDEKLFF. Based on the CDR3 plus reference TRBV5-6 and TRBJ1-4, the full variable domain is DAGVTQSPTHLIKTRGQQVTLRCSPKSGHDTVSWYQQALGQGPQFIFQYYEEEERQRGNFPDRFSGHQFPNYSSELNVNALLLGDSALYLCASSLAVWTGDEKLFFGSGTQLSVL.

The chain combines TRBV14 with TRBJ1-1, with 7 bases matching TRBD1. This CDR3 has 13 residues. CDR1 SGHDN and CDR2 FVKESK come from the germline V gene. V was clipped by 4 bases and J by 3 bases; unmatched bases: 2. This chain's CDR3 is CASSPRGYTEAFF. CDR3 DNA sequence: TGTGCCAGCAGCCCCAGGGGGTACACTGAAGCTTTCTTT.